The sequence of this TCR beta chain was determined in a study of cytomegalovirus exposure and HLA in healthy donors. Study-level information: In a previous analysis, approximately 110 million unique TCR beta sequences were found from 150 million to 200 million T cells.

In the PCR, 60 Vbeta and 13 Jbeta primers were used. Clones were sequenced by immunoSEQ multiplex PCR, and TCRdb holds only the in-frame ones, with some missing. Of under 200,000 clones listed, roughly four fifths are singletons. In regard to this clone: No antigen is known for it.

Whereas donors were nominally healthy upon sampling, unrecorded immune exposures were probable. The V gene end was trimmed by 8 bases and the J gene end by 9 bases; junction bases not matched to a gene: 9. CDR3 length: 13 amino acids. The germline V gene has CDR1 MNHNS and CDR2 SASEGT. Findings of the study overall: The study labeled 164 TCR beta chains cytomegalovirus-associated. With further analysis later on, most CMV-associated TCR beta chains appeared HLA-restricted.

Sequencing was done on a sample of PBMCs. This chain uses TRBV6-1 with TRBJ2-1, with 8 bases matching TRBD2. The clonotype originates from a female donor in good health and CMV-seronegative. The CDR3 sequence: CASLEREYGEQFF. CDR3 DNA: TGTGCCAGCTTAGAGCGGGAGTACGGTGAGCAGTTCTTC.